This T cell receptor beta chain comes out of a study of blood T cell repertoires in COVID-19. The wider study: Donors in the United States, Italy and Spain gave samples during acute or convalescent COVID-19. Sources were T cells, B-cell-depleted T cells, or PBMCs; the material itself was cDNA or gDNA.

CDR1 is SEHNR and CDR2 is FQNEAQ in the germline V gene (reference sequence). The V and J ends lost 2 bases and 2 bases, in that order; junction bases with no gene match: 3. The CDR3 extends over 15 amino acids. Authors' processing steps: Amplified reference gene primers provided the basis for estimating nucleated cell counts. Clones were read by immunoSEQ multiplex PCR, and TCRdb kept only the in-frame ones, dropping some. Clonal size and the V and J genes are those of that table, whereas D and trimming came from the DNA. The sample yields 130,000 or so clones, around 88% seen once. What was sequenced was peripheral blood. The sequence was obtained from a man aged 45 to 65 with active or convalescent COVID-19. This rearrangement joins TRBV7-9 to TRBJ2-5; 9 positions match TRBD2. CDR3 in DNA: TGTGCCAGCAGCTTACCGGGACTAGCACAAGAGACCCAGTACTTC. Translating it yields CASSLPGLAQETQYF.